This T cell receptor beta chain was sequenced during a study of OX40 agonist ivuxolimab in advanced cancers. Study details: Patients received the agonistic anti-OX40 (CD134) antibody ivuxolimab. Study-wide results and limits: Average numbers of expanded clones were greater in CD8+ T cells than in CD4+. At 0.1 to 3.0 mg/kg and by week 6, clonal expansion occurred in CD4+ and CD8+ blood T cells.

If patients had autoimmune disease history or systemic immunosuppression, they were excluded. Details on this clone: Its antigen is unknown.

CDR3 length: 16 amino acids. V lost 0 bases and J lost 12; bases outside the gene matches: 12. CDR1 SGHRS and CDR2 YFSETQ come from the germline V gene. This table comes from immunoSEQ multiplex PCR, and its TCRdb copy is limited to in-frame clones, with some not included. Seen here are over 100,000 clones, about 93% observed once, and the top ten hold more than 0.8%. The chain combines TRBV5-1 with TRBJ2-2; 9 bases map to TRBD2. This receptor was obtained from an adult with an advanced solid tumor such as melanoma, head and neck, liver or kidney cancer. The sample consisted of CD4+ or CD8+ T cells sorted from blood, taken in a trial of the OX40 agonist ivuxolimab. This CDR3 is CASSLAGTSPAGQLFF. DNA of the CDR3: TGCGCCAGCAGCTTGGCTGGGACTAGCCCGGCGGGGCAGCTGTTTTTT.